A selection of T cell receptor beta chains follows, all from one sample in a study of identical twins. TCRdb re-derived calls from the 5' RACE reads in MiXCR, one entry per CDR3 protein. The table includes approximately 220,000 distinct CDR3 sequences, approximately 8.3% detected once. The sample was also reused in another study, on yellow fever vaccine responses in identical twins.

The material sequenced was memory (CD45RO+) T cells sorted from blood. The source of these receptors is a woman aged 18-29 years in good health. CDR3s include the opening cysteine and the closing phenylalanine or tryptophan. A D gene is named only where the DNA matches it firmly. Clone size, where shown, is once, few, many, or a class for clones that have expanded.

D gene: TRBD1; V gene: TRBV12-3/TRBV12-4; clone size: few; J gene: TRBJ1-2; CDR3 DNA: TGTGCCAGCAGTTTAGGGGCAGGGGGCTATGGCTACACCTTC; CDR3 protein: CASSLGAGGYGYTF
D gene: NA; V gene: TRBV12-3/TRBV12-4; clone size: NA; J gene: TRBJ2-3; CDR3 DNA: TGTGCCAGCAGTTTAGTACGACCCACAGATACGCAGTATTTT; CDR3 protein: CASSLVRPTDTQYF
D gene: NA; V gene: TRBV12-3/TRBV12-4; clone size: many; J gene: TRBJ2-5; CDR3 DNA: TGTGCCACTAAACCCCAGGGGCCGGAGTACTTC; CDR3 protein: CATKPQGPEYF
D gene: TRBD1; V gene: TRBV7-2; clone size: many; J gene: TRBJ1-2; CDR3 DNA: TGTGCCAGCAGCTTAGAGGGAGGGGGCCATGGCTACACCTTC; CDR3 protein: CASSLEGGGHGYTF
D gene: NA; V gene: TRBV3-1; clone size: many; J gene: TRBJ2-4; CDR3 DNA: TGTGCCAGCAGCCAAGATTTGTGGGACATTCAGTACTTC; CDR3 protein: CASSQDLWDIQYF
D gene: NA; V gene: TRBV9; clone size: many; J gene: TRBJ2-1; CDR3 DNA: TGTGCCAGCAGCGTCCGGGACGGTGACAACAATGAGCAGTTCTTC; CDR3 protein: CASSVRDGDNNEQFF
D gene: TRBD2; V gene: TRBV5-1; clone size: many; J gene: TRBJ2-1; CDR3 DNA: TGCGCCAGCAGTTTCGGGGGGGACGCCTACAATGAGCAGTTCTTC; CDR3 protein: CASSFGGDAYNEQFF
D gene: TRBD2; V gene: TRBV20-1; clone size: many; J gene: TRBJ2-1; CDR3 DNA: TGCAGTGCTAGAGGCCTAGCGGGAGTACTCTCTGAGCAGTTCTTC; CDR3 protein: CSARGLAGVLSEQFF
D gene: NA; V gene: TRBV11-2; clone size: NA; J gene: TRBJ1-4; CDR3 DNA: TGTGCCAGCAGCAAGACCGGACAGTTTAATGAAAAACTGTTTTTT; CDR3 protein: CASSKTGQFNEKLFF
D gene: NA; V gene: TRBV12-3/TRBV12-4; clone size: many; J gene: TRBJ1-5; CDR3 DNA: TGTGCTAAGAAAAGAATCGAGCCCCAGCATTTT; CDR3 protein: CAKKRIEPQHF
D gene: NA; V gene: TRBV7-2; clone size: few; J gene: TRBJ2-4; CDR3 DNA: TGTGCCAGCAGCTTAGCCCGACTAGCCAAAAACATTCAGTACTTC; CDR3 protein: CASSLARLAKNIQYF
D gene: NA; V gene: TRBV6-4; clone size: many; J gene: TRBJ2-3; CDR3 DNA: TGTGCCAGCAGCCCCGAGGGGGGAAGCACAGATACGCAGTATTTT; CDR3 protein: CASSPEGGSTDTQYF
D gene: NA; V gene: TRBV5-6; clone size: NA; J gene: TRBJ2-2; CDR3 DNA: TGTGCCAGCAGCTTGGGCGTGGGTATTAACACCGGGGAGCTGTTTTTT; CDR3 protein: CASSLGVGINTGELFF
D gene: NA; V gene: TRBV12-3/TRBV12-4; clone size: NA; J gene: TRBJ1-5; CDR3 DNA: TGTGCCAGCAGTCAGTGGAGCAATCAGCCCCAGCATTTT; CDR3 protein: CASSQWSNQPQHF
D gene: NA; V gene: TRBV18; clone size: NA; J gene: TRBJ2-5; CDR3 DNA: TGTGCCAGCTCAAGGGTTGAAGAGACCCAGTACTTC; CDR3 protein: CASSRVEETQYF
D gene: NA; V gene: TRBV20-1; clone size: few; J gene: TRBJ2-3; CDR3 DNA: TGCAGTGGGATCTGGACAGACACAGATACGCAGTATTTT; CDR3 protein: CSGIWTDTDTQYF
D gene: TRBD2; V gene: TRBV6-2/TRBV6-3; clone size: many; J gene: TRBJ2-2; CDR3 DNA: TGTGCCAGCAGTCCCGGGGGGTTCGCGAACACCGGGGAGCTGTTTTTT; CDR3 protein: CASSPGGFANTGELFF
D gene: TRBD1; V gene: TRBV29-1; clone size: many; J gene: TRBJ1-5; CDR3 DNA: TGCAGCGCTGGGACAGGGGGCCAGCCCCAGCATTTT; CDR3 protein: CSAGTGGQPQHF
D gene: NA; V gene: TRBV4-2; clone size: many; J gene: TRBJ2-7; CDR3 DNA: TGTGCCAGCAGCCAACCGGATAAGCATTCCTACGAGCAGTACTTC; CDR3 protein: CASSQPDKHSYEQYF
D gene: NA; V gene: TRBV9; clone size: many; J gene: TRBJ1-5; CDR3 DNA: TGTGCCAGCAGCGTAGCTCCAGGTCCCAATCAGCCCCAGCATTTT; CDR3 protein: CASSVAPGPNQPQHF
D gene: NA; V gene: TRBV12-3/TRBV12-4; clone size: many; J gene: TRBJ1-2; CDR3 DNA: TGTGCCAGCAGTCGGCTGGAAGTGTCATATGGCTACACCTTC; CDR3 protein: CASSRLEVSYGYTF
D gene: NA; V gene: TRBV10-1; clone size: many; J gene: TRBJ2-3; CDR3 DNA: TGCGCCAGCAGTGGGACTTTCACAGATACGCAGTATTTT; CDR3 protein: CASSGTFTDTQYF
D gene: NA; V gene: TRBV5-1; clone size: many; J gene: TRBJ2-1; CDR3 DNA: TGCGCCAGCAGCCCGGAAGCAGGTCTTGGTGAGCAGTTCTTC; CDR3 protein: CASSPEAGLGEQFF
D gene: NA; V gene: TRBV4-3; clone size: many; J gene: TRBJ1-5; CDR3 DNA: TGCGCCAGCAGCCAAGAAACAGGGCAAGGGCAGCCCCAGCATTTT; CDR3 protein: CASSQETGQGQPQHF
D gene: TRBD1; V gene: TRBV20-1; clone size: many; J gene: TRBJ2-7; CDR3 DNA: TGCAGTCCCTTGACAGGGCGGCAGAAGCAGTACTTC; CDR3 protein: CSPLTGRQKQYF
D gene: NA; V gene: TRBV20-1; clone size: many; J gene: TRBJ1-5; CDR3 DNA: TGCAGTGCTAGGAAGTTCAAGGGCACGGGTGATCAGCCCCAGCATTTT; CDR3 protein: CSARKFKGTGDQPQHF
D gene: NA; V gene: TRBV9; clone size: NA; J gene: TRBJ2-1; CDR3 DNA: TGTGCCAGCAGCGTTGCGGGGGCCGAATACAATGAGCAGTTCTTC; CDR3 protein: CASSVAGAEYNEQFF
D gene: TRBD2; V gene: TRBV20-1; clone size: few; J gene: TRBJ2-5; CDR3 DNA: TGCAGTGCCGAGGAGCGGGGCAGGGAGACCCAGTACTTC; CDR3 protein: CSAEERGRETQYF
D gene: TRBD1; V gene: TRBV11-2; clone size: few; J gene: TRBJ1-2; CDR3 DNA: TGTGCCAGCAGCGTGTTCCCCCGGGACAGGGGGGATGGCTACACCTTC; CDR3 protein: CASSVFPRDRGDGYTF
D gene: NA; V gene: TRBV20-1; clone size: few; J gene: TRBJ2-7; CDR3 DNA: TGCAGTGCTAGAGCGGGATTCTCCTACGAGCAGTACTTC; CDR3 protein: CSARAGFSYEQYF
D gene: TRBD2; V gene: TRBV10-3; clone size: many; J gene: TRBJ2-3; CDR3 DNA: TGTGCCATCAGGGAAGAGGGACTAGCCGGAGATACGCAGTATTTT; CDR3 protein: CAIREEGLAGDTQYF
D gene: NA; V gene: TRBV29-1; clone size: few; J gene: TRBJ2-1; CDR3 DNA: TGCAGCGCCTTGGTGAGAGGGAGAGAGGCCTACAATGAGCAGTTCTTC; CDR3 protein: CSALVRGREAYNEQFF
D gene: NA; V gene: TRBV5-6; clone size: NA; J gene: TRBJ2-7; CDR3 DNA: TGTGCCAGCAGCTTGCGGGTAGCCTACGAGCAGTACTTC; CDR3 protein: CASSLRVAYEQYF
D gene: TRBD2; V gene: TRBV10-2; clone size: many; J gene: TRBJ2-3; CDR3 DNA: TGCGCCAGCAGTGCCCTTAGCGGGCCCACAGATACGCAGTATTTT; CDR3 protein: CASSALSGPTDTQYF
D gene: TRBD2; V gene: TRBV20-1; clone size: many; J gene: TRBJ2-1; CDR3 DNA: TGCAGTGCCCCCCAAGCGGGGGCCTCCTACAATGAGCAGTTCTTC; CDR3 protein: CSAPQAGASYNEQFF
D gene: NA; V gene: TRBV5-1; clone size: many; J gene: TRBJ2-3; CDR3 DNA: TGCGCCAGCAGCTTGGGGCAGAAGACAGATACGCAGTATTTT; CDR3 protein: CASSLGQKTDTQYF
D gene: NA; V gene: TRBV7-2; clone size: many; J gene: TRBJ2-1; CDR3 DNA: TGTGCCAGCAGCTCCTCAGTTGATGAGCAGTTCTTC; CDR3 protein: CASSSSVDEQFF
D gene: TRBD1; V gene: TRBV20-1; clone size: many; J gene: TRBJ2-7; CDR3 DNA: TGCAGTGCTAGGGGGGACAGGGAAACCTACGAGCAGTACTTC; CDR3 protein: CSARGDRETYEQYF
D gene: TRBD1; V gene: TRBV2; clone size: many; J gene: TRBJ2-3; CDR3 DNA: TGTGCCAGCAGTGAAGCAGGAAGGGGGCCAGATACGCAGTATTTT; CDR3 protein: CASSEAGRGPDTQYF
D gene: NA; V gene: TRBV28; clone size: NA; J gene: TRBJ1-1; CDR3 DNA: TGTGCCAGCAGTTTATACAAAAACACTGAAGCTTTCTTT; CDR3 protein: CASSLYKNTEAFF